Following are 18 T cell receptor beta chains from one sample sequenced in a study of OX40 agonist ivuxolimab in advanced cancers. Assay: immunoSEQ multiplex PCR; the TCRdb copy retains only in-frame clones and omits some. This table holds tens of thousands of clones, around 92% found once. The source material was CD4+ or CD8+ T cells sorted from blood, sampled in a trial of the OX40 agonist ivuxolimab. These receptors originate from an adult with an advanced solid tumor such as melanoma, head and neck, liver or kidney cancer.

V is TRBV27 and J is TRBJ2-5; 8 nucleotides match TRBD1. Germline values: CDR1 MNHEY, CDR2 SMNVEV (reference sequence). This CDR3 is 13 amino acids long. Trimming at V came to 6 bases and at J to 3 bases, leaving 3 bases not matched to a gene. The CDR3 is CASSSGQEETQYF. The CDR3 DNA follows: TGTGCCAGCAGCTCGGGACAGGAAGAGACCCAGTACTTC.

V is TRBV6-6 and J is TRBJ2-5, with 10 bases aligning to TRBD2. Trimming removed 6 bases from V and 3 bases from J; junction bases left unmatched: 7. The CDR3 extends over 15 amino acids. The germline CDR1 and CDR2 sequences are MNHNY and SVGAGI (reference sequence). CDR3 nucleotides: TGTGCCAGCAGCCGACTGAGCGGGGGGGAAGAGACCCAGTACTTC. This sequence encodes CASSRLSGGEETQYF.

This clone was detected a few times. CDR3 amino acids: CASSLVQGESPLHF. The CDR3 region has the DNA TGTGCCAGCAGCTTGGTGCAGGGGGAGTCACCCCTCCACTTT. V usage is TRBV5-6 and J usage is TRBJ1-6; 7 bases agree with TRBD1. Germline CDR1 and CDR2: SGHDT and YYEEEE. The junction had 4 bases not matched to a gene; V was cut back by 0 bases and J by 10 bases. There are 14 residues in the CDR3.

CDR3 in DNA: TGTGCCAGCAGCCCCAGGGGTCTCGGCACAGATACGCAGTATTTT. Its translation is CASSPRGLGTDTQYF. The chain combines TRBV7-9 with TRBJ2-3; D is perhaps TRBD1 (6 bases). CDR3 length equals 15 residues. CDR1 SEHNR and CDR2 FQNEAQ come from the germline V gene (reference sequence). Trimming shortened V by 5 bases and J by 1 base, and 13 bases separated the two germline ends.

J is TRBJ2-4 and V is TRBV11-2; 9 nucleotides match TRBD2. The J segment lost 2 bases and the V segment lost 1 base, leaving 3 bases of the junction unmatched. The CDR3 spans 16 residues. Germline CDR1 SGHAT, CDR2 FQNNGV. The CDR3 is CASSLGLAETKNIQYF. The CDR3 bases are TGTGCCAGCAGCTTAGGACTAGCGGAAACCAAAAACATTCAGTACTTC.

The genes are TRBV7-9 and TRBJ2-1; D is perhaps TRBD1 (5 bases). Germline lookup yields CDR1 SEHNR and CDR2 FQNEAQ (reference sequence). Trimming removed 5 bases at V and 3 bases at J, with 14 bases between. The CDR3 is 15 residues long. The CDR3 loop is CASSPEEGVYNEQFF. The CDR3 bases are TGTGCCAGCAGCCCAGAGGAAGGGGTCTACAATGAGCAGTTCTTC.

The count of this clone is one. This chain connects TRBV7-9 to TRBJ2-4; D is undetermined. The CDR3 sequence is 14 residues long. The V end was cut by 7 bases, the J end by 3 bases, with 13 bases between. Germline-derived CDR1 and CDR2 are SEHNR and FQNEAQ (reference sequence). The DNA for the CDR3 is TGTGCCAGCATCACTGGAAAGGGCAAAAACATTCAGTACTTC. Residues: CASITGKGKNIQYF.

In this sample, this clone turned up a few times. This chain connects TRBV19 to TRBJ2-1; D may match TRBD1 or TRBD2 (7 bases each). This CDR3 spans 15 amino acids. Trimming stripped 5 bases from V and 2 bases from J, with 13 bases between. Germline CDR1 is LNHDA and CDR2 is SQIVND (reference sequence). CDR3 nucleotide sequence: TGTGCCAGTAGTCCAGGGGGGGTCCCCTACAATGAGCAGTTCTTC. Protein product: CASSPGGVPYNEQFF.

V is TRBV14 and J is TRBJ1-1, with unresolved D. Germline V gives CDR1 SGHDN, CDR2 FVKESK. CDR3 length: 13 amino acids. Trimming shortened V by 1 base and J by 1 base, and 4 bases separated the two germline ends. CDR3 in amino acids: CASSQGGNTEAFF. The CDR3 DNA is TGTGCCAGCAGCCAAGGAGGGAACACTGAAGCTTTCTTT.

This clone appeared a single time. The chain has TRBV29-1 and TRBJ1-2; 7 bases fit TRBD1. Germline assignment: CDR1 SQVTM and CDR2 ANQGSEA. The trim removed 6 bases at V and 5 bases at J, leaving 9 bases unmatched. The CDR3 sequence is 13 residues long. The CDR3 region has the DNA TGCAGCGTGTATGACAGGGCGGGGTATGGCTACACCTTC. Translated: CSVYDRAGYGYTF.

The chain is built from TRBV29-1 and TRBJ2-2, with D unresolved. The CDR3 runs 14 residues. Trimming stripped 7 bases from V and 1 base from J, with 13 bases between. CDR1 and CDR2 from the germline V gene are SQVTM and ANQGSEA. CDR3 loop: CSAPERQNTGELFF. CDR3 in DNA: TGCAGCGCCCCTGAGCGTCAGAACACCGGGGAGCTGTTTTTT.

The V gene is TRBV19, the J gene TRBJ2-3; D gene unclear. The CDR3 covers 15 residues. The V and J ends lost 3 bases and 0 bases respectively, with 10 bases between them. Germline-derived CDR1 and CDR2 are LNHDA and SQIVND (reference sequence). The CDR3 DNA reads TGTGCCAGTAGTATTTGGGCAGGCAGCACAGATACGCAGTATTTT. Its translation is CASSIWAGSTDTQYF.

V is TRBV4-1 and J is TRBJ1-2; D is unclear. The V gene lost 0 bases and the J gene lost 3 bases, with 14 bases spanning the gap. The CDR3 runs to 16 residues. Germline-derived CDR1 and CDR2 are MGHRA and YSYEKL. The CDR3 sequence: CASSQDRSFKDYGYTF. In nucleotides, the CDR3 is TGCGCCAGCAGCCAAGATCGAAGCTTTAAGGACTATGGCTACACCTTC.

The gene calls are TRBV4-3 and TRBJ2-7, with TRBD1 matching over 8 bases. Germline CDR1 reads LGHNA; CDR2 reads YSLEER. This CDR3 has 16 amino acids. The trim removed 6 bases at V and 3 bases at J, leaving 13 bases unmatched. DNA of the CDR3: TGCGCCAGCAGACAGGGGGTAGGGGGCCAGAACTACGAGCAGTACTTC. Translating gives CASRQGVGGQNYEQYF.

The chain couples TRBV4-1 to TRBJ2-3; no firm D call. Germline V gives CDR1 MGHRA, CDR2 YSYEKL. V was shortened by 6 bases and J by 6 bases, with 16 bases between the two germline ends. The CDR3 runs to 14 residues. CDR3 residues: CASSETLREDTQYF. CDR3 bases: TGCGCCAGCAGTGAGACCCTACGTGAGGATACGCAGTATTTT.

The chain joins TRBV13 to TRBJ1-1; the D gene is possibly TRBD1 (6 bases). CDR1 and CDR2 (germline): PRHDT, FYEKMQ (reference sequence). The CDR3 length is 15 residues. The V and J ends lost 3 bases and 1 base respectively, with 12 bases between them. The CDR3: CASSLRTVQNTEAFF. CDR3 coding DNA: TGTGCCAGCAGCTTGAGGACAGTACAGAACACTGAAGCTTTCTTT.

This clone was counted once. This sequence joins TRBV6-5 and TRBJ2-5; 7 bases line up with TRBD1. J lost 0 bases, V lost 5 bases, and 6 bases had no gene match. The CDR3 extends over 15 amino acids. CDR1 and CDR2 (germline): MNHEY, SVGAGI. CDR3 in amino acids: CASSTGVANQETQYF. The CDR3 nucleotides are TGTGCCAGCAGTACAGGGGTTGCCAACCAAGAGACCCAGTACTTC.

The rearrangement joins TRBV6-5 to TRBJ1-5; no clear D. V lost 6 bases and J lost 0, with 6 bases in between. Germline V gives CDR1 MNHEY, CDR2 SVGAGI. CDR3 size: 13 residues. The CDR3 DNA is TGTGCCAGCAGGGGGAATAGCAATCAGCCCCAGCATTTT. It translates to CASRGNSNQPQHF.